The 22 T cell receptor beta chains presented below share a single source sample, sequenced in a study of OX40 agonist ivuxolimab in advanced cancers. Data came from immunoSEQ multiplex PCR; TCRdb stores just in-frame clones and leaves some out. The sample has tens of thousands of clones, over 75% seen once. The sample was CD4+ or CD8+ T cells sorted from blood, taken in a trial of the OX40 agonist ivuxolimab. The receptors originated from an adult with an advanced solid tumor such as melanoma, head and neck, liver or kidney cancer.

The chain has TRBV25-1 and TRBJ2-3, with a possible D match to TRBD1 (6 bases). Germline CDR1 is MGHDK and CDR2 is SYGVNS. With 4 bases removed from V and 2 bases from J, the gap between germline ends came to 19 bases. CDR3 size: 17 residues. In DNA form, the CDR3 reads TGTGCCAGCAGTGGATCCGGGACAACAGATTTCACAGATACGCAGTATTTT. Its translation is CASSGSGTTDFTDTQYF.

In DNA, the CDR3 is TGCAGCGTTGGTGAGCGAGGGCACCGCTACGAGCAGTACTTC. It codes for CSVGERGHRYEQYF. The chain employs TRBV29-1 and TRBJ2-7, with a tentative D call TRBD2 (5 bases). Germline lookup yields CDR1 SQVTM and CDR2 ANQGSEA. V lost 4 bases and J 3 bases, leaving 16 bases between the germline ends. This CDR3 has 14 residues.

This sequence joins TRBV11-2 and TRBJ1-2; D unresolved. The CDR3 has 14 amino acids. Between the trimmed V and J ends, which lost 8 bases and 0 bases, there was a span of 13 bases. The germline V gene encodes CDR1 SGHAT and CDR2 FQNNGV. The CDR3 reads CASGHMGTNYGYTF. CDR3 in DNA: TGTGCCAGCGGCCACATGGGGACTAACTATGGCTACACCTTC.

V and J are TRBV5-1 and TRBJ1-1; maybe TRBD1 (5 bases). V lost 4 bases, J lost 4 bases, and 11 bases lay in between. The V gene's germline CDR1 is SGHRS and CDR2 YFSETQ. This CDR3 contains 13 residues. CDR3: CASSHPGGTEAFF. DNA for the CDR3: TGCGCCAGCAGCCACCCCGGGGGCACTGAAGCTTTCTTT.

The V gene is TRBV7-3, the J gene TRBJ1-1; a possible D gene is TRBD1 (5 bases). The CDR3 consists of 14 residues. Trimming stripped 0 bases from V and 3 bases from J, with 8 bases between. Germline assignment: CDR1 SGHTA and CDR2 FQGTGA. Here the CDR3 DNA reads TGTGCCAGCAGCTTAACTCGGGGGGACACTGAAGCTTTCTTT. As protein: CASSLTRGDTEAFF.

In this sample, this clone turned up once. The V call is TRBV10-3, the J call TRBJ1-4; the D is unclear. V was trimmed by 0 bases and J by 2 bases, leaving 13 bases between them. CDR1 and CDR2 (germline): ENHRY, SYGVKD. The CDR3 is 17 amino acids. The DNA for the CDR3 is TGTGCCATCAGTGAGTCGAGGGAGGGAATCACTAATGAAAAACTGTTTTTT. The encoded protein is CAISESREGITNEKLFF.

The chain recombines TRBV9 with TRBJ2-7, with D uncertain. CDR1 SGDLS and CDR2 YYNGEE come from the germline V gene. The CDR3 runs 13 residues. V was pared by 3 bases and J by 2 bases, with 9 bases between. The CDR3 loop is CASSGGVPYEQYF. The CDR3 DNA reads as TGTGCCAGCAGCGGAGGTGTGCCCTACGAGCAGTACTTC.

The CDR3 nucleotides are TGTGCCAGCAGCTTAAGCCGGACGAAGGGGAACACTGAAGCTTTCTTT. Residues: CASSLSRTKGNTEAFF. This chain uses TRBV11-3 with TRBJ1-1; no definite D call. The CDR3 length is 16 residues. Germline V gives CDR1 SGHNT, CDR2 YENEEA. V was shortened by 2 bases and J by 1 base, with 14 bases between the two germline ends.

The V call is TRBV6-5, the J call TRBJ1-5; D is perhaps TRBD1 (6 bases). Per germline, CDR1 MNHEY and CDR2 SVGAGI. The CDR3 is 15 residues long. Trimming left V 5 bases short and J 6 bases short, with 17 bases between. In nucleotides, the CDR3 is TGTGCCAGCAGTAAACAGGGTGGAAGGGTTCAGCCCCAGCATTTT. It translates to CASSKQGGRVQPQHF.

The chain employs TRBV7-9 and TRBJ2-2; tentatively, D is TRBD1 (6 bases). The CDR3 totals 16 residues. Trimming pared 7 bases from V and 0 bases from J, leaving 15 bases between. Looked up from germline, CDR1 is SEHNR and CDR2 is FQNEAQ (reference sequence). CDR3: CASTPYRQANTGELFF. As DNA, the CDR3 is TGTGCCAGCACCCCGTATCGACAGGCGAACACCGGGGAGCTGTTTTTT.

The chain recombines TRBV9 with TRBJ1-5; possibly TRBD1 for D (5 bases). V gave up 4 bases and J gave up 7 bases, with 12 bases separating them. The CDR3 spans 13 residues. From germline, CDR1 is SGDLS and CDR2 YYNGEE. The CDR3 loop reads CASSTDRDQPQHF. CDR3 nucleotides: TGTGCCAGCAGCACCGATAGGGACCAGCCCCAGCATTTT.

The chain uses TRBV5-6 and TRBJ2-5; D gene unclear. CDR3 length equals 15 residues. With 2 bases removed from V and 1 base from J, the gap between germline ends came to 12 bases. Germline V gene lookup returns CDR1 SGHDT and CDR2 YYEEEE. The CDR3 sequence is CASSLSRRVQETQYF. The CDR3 nucleotides are TGTGCCAGCAGCTTATCCCGAAGGGTCCAAGAGACCCAGTACTTC.

V usage is TRBV6-1 and J usage is TRBJ1-4; no definite D call. Trimming shortened V by 10 bases and J by 8 bases, and 20 bases separated the two germline ends. Per germline, CDR1 MNHNS and CDR2 SASEGT. CDR3 length: 14 residues. CDR3 nucleotides: TGTGCCACCGGATTCAGGCGACTGGGCGAAAAACTGTTTTTT. Its translation is CATGFRRLGEKLFF.

This rearrangement joins TRBV19 to TRBJ2-4, with 8 bases aligning to TRBD1. The CDR3 covers 15 residues. Trimming took 8 bases from V and 6 from J; bases not matched to a gene: 12. The germline V gene has CDR1 LNHDA and CDR2 SQIVND (reference sequence). The CDR3 sequence is CASLGTGGRGNIQYF. CDR3 nucleotides: TGTGCCAGTCTTGGGACAGGAGGAAGGGGAAACATTCAGTACTTC.

The rearrangement joins TRBV5-6 to TRBJ1-2, with 9 bases fitting TRBD1. Germline trimming cut 3 bases from V and 7 bases from J; bases unmatched to any gene: 4. Germline lookup yields CDR1 SGHDT and CDR2 YYEEEE. This CDR3 is built from 13 residues. CDR3 sequence reads: CASSSGQGFGYTF. In DNA, the CDR3 is TGTGCCAGCAGCTCAGGACAGGGGTTTGGCTACACCTTC. Using reference TRBV5-6 and TRBJ1-2 for the parts outside the CDR3, the full variable domain is DAGVTQSPTHLIKTRGQQVTLRCSPKSGHDTVSWYQQALGQGPQFIFQYYEEEERQRGNFPDRFSGHQFPNYSSELNVNALLLGDSALYLCASSSGQGFGYTFGSGTRLTVV.

This rearrangement joins TRBV9 to TRBJ2-5; 11 bases are a match to TRBD1. The CDR3 length is 16 residues. J gave up 4 bases and V 4 bases, and 9 bases lay outside the gene matches. Germline CDR1 is SGDLS and CDR2 is YYNGEE. This CDR3 is CASSPRGGTGGETQYF. The DNA of the CDR3 is TGTGCCAGCAGCCCCCGAGGGGGGACAGGGGGAGAGACCCAGTACTTC. Combining the CDR3 with reference TRBV9 and TRBJ2-5 gives the whole variable domain DSGVTQTPKHLITATGQRVTLRCSPRSGDLSVYWYQQSLDQGLQFLIQYYNGEERAKGNILERFSAQQFPDLHSELNLSSLELGDSALYFCASSPRGGTGGETQYFGPGTRLLVL.

V is TRBV7-2 and J is TRBJ2-7, with D tentatively TRBD1 (5 bases). The CDR3 is 12 residues long. CDR1 and CDR2 (germline): SGHTA, FQGNSA. Trimming took off 5 bases at V and 4 bases at J, with 9 bases between the two ends. The CDR3 loop is CASSPKGYEQYF. CDR3 in DNA: TGTGCCAGCAGCCCAAAGGGGTACGAGCAGTACTTC.

The V and J genes are TRBV7-9 and TRBJ2-3; 11 bases align to TRBD1. The length of the CDR3 is 16 residues. Germline CDR1 and CDR2: SEHNR and FQNEAQ (reference sequence). V was pared by 4 bases and J by 5 bases, with 8 bases of the junction left unmatched. The CDR3 protein is CASSSSDRGPEDTQYF. The CDR3 DNA reads as TGTGCCAGCAGCTCCTCGGACAGGGGGCCAGAAGATACGCAGTATTTT.

As regards this clone: One end of the junction varies from germline; a read error may be responsible. Other nucleotide sequences from this sample produce the same CDR3. V usage is TRBV6-1 and J usage is TRBJ2-7; D gene uncertain. The CDR3 is 10 residues long. Germline V gives CDR1 MNHNS, CDR2 SASEGT. CDR3 sequence (DNA): TGTGCCAGCAGCCGATACGAACAGTACTTC. It encodes CASSRYEQYF.

The V call is TRBV5-8, the J call TRBJ1-6, with D unresolved. This CDR3 has 13 amino acids. Germline CDR1 is SGHTS and CDR2 is YDEGEE. V was clipped by 0 bases and J by 7 bases, with 5 bases between them. CDR3 sequence (DNA): TGTGCCAGCAGCTTGGAGAGGAATTCACCCCTCCACTTT. As protein: CASSLERNSPLHF.

The rearrangement uses TRBV5-1 and TRBJ2-2, with D unresolved. Germline V gives CDR1 SGHRS, CDR2 YFSETQ. Trimming left V 3 bases short and J 8 bases short, with 11 bases between. The CDR3 is 13 amino acids. As DNA, the CDR3 is TGCGCCAGCAGCTCCGGTCTTAGGGGGGAGCTGTTTTTT. Translation gives CASSSGLRGELFF.

The V and J genes are TRBV7-6 and TRBJ2-6; weak D call: TRBD1 (6 bases). The CDR3 sequence is 18 residues long. V lost 7 bases and J 0 bases, leaving 19 bases between the germline ends. Germline CDR1 reads SGHVS; CDR2 reads FNYEAQ. As DNA, the CDR3 is TGTGCCAGCAAGTCAACAGGGATCGATAACTCTGGGGCCAACGTCCTGACTTTC. It translates to CASKSTGIDNSGANVLTF.